Listed here is a single T cell receptor (beta chain). Its antigen remains unidentified. Points from the study as a whole: Tumor Tregs overlapped most with tumor, then blood, naive CD4+ cells.

Naive CD4+ cells had CD25+ Tregs removed. TCRdb used MiXCR to reprocess the 5' RACE reads, holding one entry per CDR3 protein. The repertoire has roughly 52,000 distinct CDR3 sequences, roughly a sixth of them found once; the top ten carry around 2.3%. CDR1 and CDR2 from the germline V gene are SGHRS and YFSETQ. Trimming cost V 4 bases and J 6 bases, with 13 bases left between them. The CDR3 extends over 13 amino acids. The rearrangement uses TRBV5-1 and TRBJ1-1, with no clear D. The source of this sequence is a female donor with breast cancer. Sequencing was carried out using naive CD4+ T cells sorted from blood. This sample's subset: naive CD4+ T cells, CD4+CD45RA+CD25-. CDR3 region: CASSGDNGAEAFF. In DNA form, the CDR3 reads TGCGCCAGCAGCGGTGACAATGGCGCTGAAGCTTTCTTT.